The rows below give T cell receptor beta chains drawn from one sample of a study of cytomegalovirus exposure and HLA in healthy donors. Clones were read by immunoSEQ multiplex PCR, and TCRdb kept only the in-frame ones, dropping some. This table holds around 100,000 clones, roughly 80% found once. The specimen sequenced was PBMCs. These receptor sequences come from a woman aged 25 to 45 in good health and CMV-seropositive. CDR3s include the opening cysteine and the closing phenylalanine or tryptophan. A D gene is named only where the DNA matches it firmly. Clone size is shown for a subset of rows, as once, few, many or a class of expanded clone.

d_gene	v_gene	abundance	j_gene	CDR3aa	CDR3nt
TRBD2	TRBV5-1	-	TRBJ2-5	CASSLEGTSGDQETQYF	TGCGCCAGCAGCTTGGAAGGGACTAGCGGGGACCAAGAGACCCAGTACTTC
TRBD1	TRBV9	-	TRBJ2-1	CASSQGVSVQFF	TGTGCCAGCAGCCAGGGGGTTTCCGTTCAGTTCTTC
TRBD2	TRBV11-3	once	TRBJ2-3	CASSAMGLAGFSTDTQYF	TGTGCCAGCAGCGCCATGGGACTAGCGGGTTTCTCGACAGATACGCAGTATTTT
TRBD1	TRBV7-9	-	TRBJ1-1	CASSLGWDSNTEAFF	TGTGCCAGCAGCTTAGGATGGGACAGTAACACTGAAGCTTTCTTT
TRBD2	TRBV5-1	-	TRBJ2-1	CASSLGTSGYNEQFF	TGCGCCAGCAGCTTGGGGACTAGCGGATACAATGAGCAGTTCTTC
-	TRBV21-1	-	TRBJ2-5	CASSKALLAGFETQYF	TGTGCCAGCAGCAAAGCGCTATTAGCGGGATTTGAGACCCAGTACTTC
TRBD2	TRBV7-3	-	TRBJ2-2	CASSPSSGRNTGELFF	TGTGCCAGCAGCCCATCTAGCGGGAGGAACACCGGGGAGCTGTTTTTT
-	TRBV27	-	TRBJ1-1	CASSLGGELGTEAFF	TGTGCCAGCAGTTTAGGGGGGGAGTTAGGCACTGAAGCTTTCTTT
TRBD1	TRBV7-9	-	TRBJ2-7	CASSPPGQGVYEQYF	TGTGCCAGCAGCCCACCGGGACAGGGGGTGTACGAGCAGTACTTC
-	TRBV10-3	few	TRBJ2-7	CAISELYGASATHEQYF	TGTGCCATCAGTGAACTATATGGGGCCAGTGCTACACACGAGCAGTACTTC
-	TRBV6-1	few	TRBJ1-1	CASSEWSGNTEAFF	TGTGCCAGCAGTGAATGGTCAGGGAACACTGAAGCTTTCTTT
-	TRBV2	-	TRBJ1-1	CASSGTANTEAFF	TGTGCCAGCAGTGGGACAGCGAACACTGAAGCTTTCTTT
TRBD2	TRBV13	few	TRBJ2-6	CASSLASSGRANDVLTF	TGTGCCAGCAGCTTAGCGAGTAGCGGGAGGGCCAACGACGTCCTGACTTTC
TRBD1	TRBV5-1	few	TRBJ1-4	CASSPQTGAYEKLFF	TGCGCCAGCAGCCCCCAGACAGGGGCTTACGAAAAACTGTTTTTT